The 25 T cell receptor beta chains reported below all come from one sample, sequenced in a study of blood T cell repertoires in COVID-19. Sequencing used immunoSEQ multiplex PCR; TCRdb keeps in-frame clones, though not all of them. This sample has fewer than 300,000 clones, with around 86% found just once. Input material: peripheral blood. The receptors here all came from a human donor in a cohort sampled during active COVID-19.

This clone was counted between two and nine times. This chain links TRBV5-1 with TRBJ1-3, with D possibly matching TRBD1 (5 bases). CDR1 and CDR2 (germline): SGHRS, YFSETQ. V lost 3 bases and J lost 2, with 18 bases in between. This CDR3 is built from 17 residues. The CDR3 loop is CASSWRDSGPTGNTIYF. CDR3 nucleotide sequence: TGCGCCAGCAGCTGGCGGGACTCCGGCCCCACTGGAAACACCATATATTTT.

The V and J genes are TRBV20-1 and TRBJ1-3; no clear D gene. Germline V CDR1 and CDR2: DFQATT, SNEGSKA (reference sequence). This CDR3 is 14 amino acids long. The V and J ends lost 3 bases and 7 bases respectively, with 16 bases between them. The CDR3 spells CSASWALIDNTIYF. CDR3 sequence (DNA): TGCAGTGCTAGTTGGGCCCTGATCGACAACACCATATATTTT.

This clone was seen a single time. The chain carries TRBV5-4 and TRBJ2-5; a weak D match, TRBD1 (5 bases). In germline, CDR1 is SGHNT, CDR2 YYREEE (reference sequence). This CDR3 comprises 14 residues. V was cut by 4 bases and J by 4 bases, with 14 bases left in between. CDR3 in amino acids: CASSPQGIRETQYF. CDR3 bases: TGTGCCAGCAGCCCTCAGGGAATTCGAGAGACCCAGTACTTC.

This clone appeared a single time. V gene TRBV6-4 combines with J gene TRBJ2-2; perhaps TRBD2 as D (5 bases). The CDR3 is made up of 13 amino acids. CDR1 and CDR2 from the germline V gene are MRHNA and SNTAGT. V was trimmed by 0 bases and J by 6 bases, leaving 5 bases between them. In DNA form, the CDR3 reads TGTGCCAGCAGTGACTCCGGGGCCGGGGAGCTGTTTTTT. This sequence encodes CASSDSGAGELFF.

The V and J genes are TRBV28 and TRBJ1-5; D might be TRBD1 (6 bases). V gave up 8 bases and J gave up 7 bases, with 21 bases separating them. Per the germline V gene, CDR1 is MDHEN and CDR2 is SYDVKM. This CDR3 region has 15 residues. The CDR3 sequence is CASGGGGRSGQPQHF. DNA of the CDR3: TGTGCCAGCGGGGGCGGGGGTAGGTCGGGGCAGCCCCAGCATTTT. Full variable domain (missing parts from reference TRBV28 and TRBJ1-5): DVKVTQSSRYLVKRTGEKVFLECVQDMDHENMFWYRQDPGLGLRLIYFSYDVKMKEKGDIPEGYSVSREKKERFSLILESASTNQTSMYLCASGGGGRSGQPQHFGDGTRLSIL.

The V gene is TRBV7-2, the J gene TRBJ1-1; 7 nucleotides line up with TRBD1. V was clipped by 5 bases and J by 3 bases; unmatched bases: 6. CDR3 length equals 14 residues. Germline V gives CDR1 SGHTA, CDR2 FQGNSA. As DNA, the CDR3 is TGTGCCAGCAGCACCAGGGGGTCGCACACTGAAGCTTTCTTT. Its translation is CASSTRGSHTEAFF.

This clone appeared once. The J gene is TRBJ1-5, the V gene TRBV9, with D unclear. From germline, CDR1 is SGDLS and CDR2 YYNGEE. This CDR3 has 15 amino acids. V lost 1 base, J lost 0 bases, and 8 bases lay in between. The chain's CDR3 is CASSVSGDSNQPQHF. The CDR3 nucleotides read TGTGCCAGCAGCGTAAGCGGGGATAGCAATCAGCCCCAGCATTTT. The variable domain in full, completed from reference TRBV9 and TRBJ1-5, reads DSGVTQTPKHLITATGQRVTLRCSPRSGDLSVYWYQQSLDQGLQFLIQYYNGEERAKGNILERFSAQQFPDLHSELNLSSLELGDSALYFCASSVSGDSNQPQHFGDGTRLSIL.

CDR3 sequence (DNA): TGTGCCAGCGGCCAGACAGGGAGTGAGACCCAGTACTTC. As protein: CASGQTGSETQYF. The chain uses TRBV5-8 and TRBJ2-5; 7 bases align to TRBD1. Per the germline V gene, CDR1 is SGHTS and CDR2 is YDEGEE. The CDR3 totals 13 residues. The ends lost 7 bases at V and 5 bases at J; junction bases unmatched: 8. The whole variable domain, remainder taken from reference TRBV5-8 and TRBJ2-5, is EAGVTQSPTHLIKTRGQQATLRCSPISGHTSVYWYQQALGLGLQFLLWYDEGEERNRGNFPPRFSGRQFPNYSSELNVNALELEDSALYLCASGQTGSETQYFGPGTRLLVL.

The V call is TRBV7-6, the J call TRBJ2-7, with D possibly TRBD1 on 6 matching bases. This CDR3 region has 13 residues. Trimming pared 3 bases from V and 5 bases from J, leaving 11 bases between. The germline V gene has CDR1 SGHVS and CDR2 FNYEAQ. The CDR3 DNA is TGTGCCAGCAGCTTCAGGGGATCCCACGAGCAGTACTTC. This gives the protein CASSFRGSHEQYF.

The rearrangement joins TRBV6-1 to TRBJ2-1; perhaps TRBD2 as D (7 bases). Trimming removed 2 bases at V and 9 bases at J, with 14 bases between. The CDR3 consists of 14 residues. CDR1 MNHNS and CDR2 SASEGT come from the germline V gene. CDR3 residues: CASSEMGGQGEQFF. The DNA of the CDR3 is TGTGCCAGCAGTGAAATGGGGGGGCAGGGTGAGCAGTTCTTC.

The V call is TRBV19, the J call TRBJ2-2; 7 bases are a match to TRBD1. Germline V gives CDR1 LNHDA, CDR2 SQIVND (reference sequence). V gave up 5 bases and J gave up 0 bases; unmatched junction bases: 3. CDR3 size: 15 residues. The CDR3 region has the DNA TGTGCCAGTAGTTCCGGGACAGCGAACACCGGGGAGCTGTTTTTT. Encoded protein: CASSSGTANTGELFF.

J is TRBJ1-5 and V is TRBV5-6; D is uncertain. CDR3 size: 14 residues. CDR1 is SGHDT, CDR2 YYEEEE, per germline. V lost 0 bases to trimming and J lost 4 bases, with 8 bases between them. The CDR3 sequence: CASSLGGRNQPQHF. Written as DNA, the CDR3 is TGTGCCAGCAGCTTGGGTGGGAGGAATCAGCCCCAGCATTTT.

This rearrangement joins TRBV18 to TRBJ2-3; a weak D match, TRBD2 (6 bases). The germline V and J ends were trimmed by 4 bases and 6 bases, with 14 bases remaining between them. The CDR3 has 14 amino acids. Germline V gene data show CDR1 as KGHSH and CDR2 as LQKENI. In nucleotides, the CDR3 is TGTGCCAGCTCACGTGCGGGATTAACGGATACGCAGTATTTT. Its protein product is CASSRAGLTDTQYF. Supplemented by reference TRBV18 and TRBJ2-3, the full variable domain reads NAGVMQNPRHLVRRRGQEARLRCSPMKGHSHVYWYRQLPEEGLKFMVYLQKENIIDESGMPKERFSAEFPKEGPSILRIQQVVRGDSAAYFCASSRAGLTDTQYFGPGTRLTVL.

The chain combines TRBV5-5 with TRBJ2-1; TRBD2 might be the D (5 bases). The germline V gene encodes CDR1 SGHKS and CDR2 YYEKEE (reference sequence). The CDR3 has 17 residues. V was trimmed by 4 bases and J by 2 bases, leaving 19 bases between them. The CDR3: CASSLSPGEPTYNEQFF. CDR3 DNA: TGTGCCAGCAGCCTTTCCCCCGGGGAGCCAACCTACAATGAGCAGTTCTTC.

CDR3: CATGVENRELYEQFF. Written as DNA, the CDR3 is TGTGCCACCGGGGTGGAAAATCGGGAGCTGTATGAGCAGTTCTTC. This chain uses TRBV24-1 with TRBJ2-1; D is perhaps TRBD2 (6 bases). The CDR3 is 15 residues long. Germline V CDR1 and CDR2: KGHDR, SFDVKD. Trimming removed 9 bases at V and 8 bases at J, with 22 bases between.

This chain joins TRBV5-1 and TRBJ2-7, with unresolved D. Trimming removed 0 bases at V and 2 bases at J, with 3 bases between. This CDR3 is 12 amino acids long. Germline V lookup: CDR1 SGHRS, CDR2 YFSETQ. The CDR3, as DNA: TGCGCCAGCAGCTTGGACACCTACGAGCAGTACTTC. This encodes CASSLDTYEQYF.

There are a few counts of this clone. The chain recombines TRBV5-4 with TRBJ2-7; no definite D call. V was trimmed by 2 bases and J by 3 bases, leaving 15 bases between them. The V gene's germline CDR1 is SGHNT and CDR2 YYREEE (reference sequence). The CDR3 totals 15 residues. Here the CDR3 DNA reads TGTGCCAGCAGCTTCGGATGGAGCCCGGACTACGAGCAGTACTTC. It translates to CASSFGWSPDYEQYF.

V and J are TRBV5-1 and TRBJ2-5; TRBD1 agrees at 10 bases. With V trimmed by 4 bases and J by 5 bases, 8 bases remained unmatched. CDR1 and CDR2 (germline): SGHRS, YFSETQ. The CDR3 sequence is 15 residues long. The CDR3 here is CASSRRTGGRETQYF. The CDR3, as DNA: TGCGCCAGCAGCCGCCGGACAGGGGGGCGGGAGACCCAGTACTTC. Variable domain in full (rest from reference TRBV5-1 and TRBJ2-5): KAGVTQTPRYLIKTRGQQVTLSCSPISGHRSVSWYQQTPGQGLQFLFEYFSETQRNKGNFPGRFSGRQFSNSRSEMNVSTLELGDSALYLCASSRRTGGRETQYFGPGTRLLVL.

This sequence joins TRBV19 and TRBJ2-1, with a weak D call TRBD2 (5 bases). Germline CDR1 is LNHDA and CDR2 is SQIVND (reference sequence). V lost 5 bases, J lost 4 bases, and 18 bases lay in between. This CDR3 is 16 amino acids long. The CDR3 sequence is CASSPRAAERYNEQFF. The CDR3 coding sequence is TGTGCCAGTAGTCCCAGAGCTGCCGAGCGGTACAATGAGCAGTTCTTC.

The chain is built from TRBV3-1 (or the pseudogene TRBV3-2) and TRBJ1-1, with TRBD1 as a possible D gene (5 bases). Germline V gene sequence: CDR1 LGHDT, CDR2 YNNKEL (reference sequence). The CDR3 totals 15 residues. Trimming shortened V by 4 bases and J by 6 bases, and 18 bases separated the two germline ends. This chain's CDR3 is CASSPLVGGTSEAFF. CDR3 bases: TGTGCCAGCAGCCCGTTGGTGGGGGGAACTTCTGAAGCTTTCTTT.

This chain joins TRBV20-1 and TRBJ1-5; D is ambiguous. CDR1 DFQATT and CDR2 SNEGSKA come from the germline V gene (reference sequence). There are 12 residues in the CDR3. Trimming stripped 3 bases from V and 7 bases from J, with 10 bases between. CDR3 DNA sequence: TGCAGTGCTAGTGGAAGCGGGCAGCCCCAGCATTTT. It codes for CSASGSGQPQHF.

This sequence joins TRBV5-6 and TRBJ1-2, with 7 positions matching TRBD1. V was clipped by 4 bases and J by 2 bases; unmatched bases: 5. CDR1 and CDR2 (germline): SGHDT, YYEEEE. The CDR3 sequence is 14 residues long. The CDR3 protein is CASSRTGVNYGYTF. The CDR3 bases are TGTGCCAGCAGCCGGACAGGAGTCAACTATGGCTACACCTTC.

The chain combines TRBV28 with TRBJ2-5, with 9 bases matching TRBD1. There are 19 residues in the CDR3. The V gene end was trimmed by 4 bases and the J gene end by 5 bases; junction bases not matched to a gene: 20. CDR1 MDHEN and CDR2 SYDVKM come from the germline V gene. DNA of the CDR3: TGTGCCAGCAGTTCAGCCGGGACAGGGCACGAGCGGGGCGCCGAGACCCAGTACTTC. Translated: CASSSAGTGHERGAETQYF.

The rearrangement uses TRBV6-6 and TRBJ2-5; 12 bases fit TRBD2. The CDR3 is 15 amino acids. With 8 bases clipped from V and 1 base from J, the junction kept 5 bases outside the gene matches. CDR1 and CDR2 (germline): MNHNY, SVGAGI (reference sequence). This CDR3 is CASELAGGSQETQYF. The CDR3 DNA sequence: TGTGCCAGCGAACTAGCGGGAGGTTCCCAAGAGACCCAGTACTTC.

The CDR3 region is CASSEFRNTEAFF. The DNA of the CDR3 is TGTGCCAGCAGTGAGTTTAGGAACACTGAAGCTTTCTTT. The chain employs TRBV6-1 and TRBJ1-1; D not certain. This CDR3 is 13 amino acids long. V lost 3 bases, J lost 1 base, and 6 bases lay in between. CDR1 MNHNS and CDR2 SASEGT come from the germline V gene.